This T cell receptor (beta chain) was sequenced for a study of PD-L1 blockade in urothelial cancer. The overall study: Males with bladder-origin urothelial cancer constituted about 85% of the roughly 30 patients.

Method: immunoSEQ multiplex PCR; TCRdb's copy keeps in-frame clones and lacks some. This sample has some 100,000 clones; over 80% occur once, and the top ten carry approximately 0.88%. Germline V CDR1 and CDR2: SGHRS, YFSETQ. The V end lost 2 bases, the J end lost 0 bases, and 9 bases lay between the germline ends. The CDR3 runs to 16 residues. Material: PBMCs, obtained around atezolizumab (anti-PD-L1) treatment. The source of this sequence is a woman aged 80 or over with urothelial cancer. This chain links TRBV5-1 with TRBJ2-6, with TRBD1 as a possible D gene (5 bases). CDR3: CASSFSGNSGANVLTF. CDR3 nucleotides: TGCGCCAGCAGCTTTTCAGGGAACTCTGGGGCCAACGTCCTGACTTTC.